This T cell receptor (beta chain) came from a study of shared clonotypes between healthy human individuals. Study results and caveats: A reduction in generation probabilities was seen for non-shared clonotypes relative to those shared by all four donors. Around 5% was the fraction of naive CD4 clonotypes found shared across a few donors.

This CDR3 has 15 amino acids. CDR1 and CDR2 (germline): LNHDA, SQIVND (reference sequence). Deletions cut 7 bases from V and 0 bases from J, with 13 bases between. This clone was detected a few times. What it binds is unknown. Under the authors' procedure: As immunoSEQ supplied junction-only sequences (without quality scores), filtering differed. Libraries were prepared by immunoSEQ multiplex PCR; TCRdb keeps only in-frame clonotypes and omits some of them. That table is the source of V, J and clone size, and D and trimming were worked out from the DNA. The table shows millions of clones, with about 92% occurring only once. Subsets obtained from CD4+ cells comprised CD45RA+ naive and CD45RA-negative memory cells.

Sequencing used naive CD4+ T cells sorted from blood. Subset specified: CD45RA+ positively selected. The sequence derives from a man aged 18 to 30 in good health. The rearrangement uses TRBV19 and TRBJ1-5; the D is unclear. The CDR3 DNA sequence: TGTGCCAGTACCAGATCCGACAATAGCAATCAGCCCCAGCATTTT. This translates into CASTRSDNSNQPQHF.